This T cell receptor beta chain was observed in a study of control samples from healthy donors and cancer patients. Germline CDR1 and CDR2: SQVTM and ANQGSEA. The V gene lost 3 bases and the J gene lost 3 bases, with 11 bases spanning the gap. CDR3 length: 13 residues. Generated by immunoSEQ multiplex PCR, the TCRdb table keeps only in-frame clones and is missing some. Among roughly 88,000 clones, approximately 90% were seen once, and the ten largest hold around 0.95%. The rearrangement uses TRBV29-1 and TRBJ2-5; tentative D call: TRBD1 (5 bases). The sequencing input was blood. This TCR came from a woman under 40 in good health. CDR3: CSVEGREKETQYF. DNA of the CDR3: TGCAGCGTTGAGGGCAGGGAAAAAGAGACCCAGTACTTC.